This entry lists 6 T cell receptor beta chains sequenced from one sample in a study of blood T cell repertoires in COVID-19. Sequencing used immunoSEQ multiplex PCR; TCRdb keeps in-frame clones, though not all of them. This repertoire shows 35,000 to 40,000 clones, about 85% found once; its top ten account for 12% to 15%. The sample taken for sequencing was peripheral blood. The receptors stem from a human donor in a cohort sampled during active COVID-19.

The rearrangement links TRBV7-3 to TRBJ1-4; no clear D. The CDR3 contains 13 residues. Trimming stripped 5 bases from V and 4 bases from J, with 8 bases between. Germline V lookup: CDR1 SGHTA, CDR2 FQGTGA. The CDR3 nucleotides read TGTGCCAGCAGCCGCCGGTTTAATGAAAAACTGTTTTTT. It specifies CASSRRFNEKLFF.

This chain uses TRBV19 with TRBJ1-1; D is uncertain. Germline-derived CDR1 and CDR2 are LNHDA and SQIVND (reference sequence). Trimming cost V 3 bases and J 6 bases, with 11 bases left between them. The CDR3 loop spans 13 amino acids. In nucleotides, the CDR3 is TGTGCCAGTAGTATTGACCGCCAGGCTGAAGCTTTCTTT. This encodes CASSIDRQAEAFF.

This rearrangement joins TRBV29-1 to TRBJ1-3; D is unresolved. Germline V gene data show CDR1 as SQVTM and CDR2 as ANQGSEA. V lost 0 bases to trimming and J lost 0 bases, with 6 bases between them. This CDR3 has 14 amino acids. CDR3 sequence reads: CSVEDQLSGNTIYF. The CDR3 region has the DNA TGCAGCGTTGAAGATCAACTCTCTGGAAACACCATATATTTT.

The rearrangement uses TRBV5-1 and TRBJ2-1; 9 positions match TRBD1. The germline CDR1 and CDR2 sequences are SGHRS and YFSETQ. This CDR3 region has 13 residues. V lost 4 bases, J lost 8 bases, and 4 bases stayed unmatched. The CDR3, as DNA: TGCGCCAGCAGCCAGACAGGGGGTCATGAGCAGTTCTTC. Translated, it gives CASSQTGGHEQFF.

The chain links TRBV5-6 to TRBJ1-5; 8 nucleotides match TRBD1. The CDR3 runs 19 residues. The junction had 14 bases not matched to a gene; V was cut back by 2 bases and J by 1 base. CDR1 and CDR2 from the germline V gene are SGHDT and YYEEEE. The CDR3 DNA follows: TGTGCCAGCAGCTTCGGGGCAGGGGGCTTGTTACGGAGCAATCAGCCCCAGCATTTT. The encoded protein is CASSFGAGGLLRSNQPQHF. The whole variable domain, filled in from reference TRBV5-6 and TRBJ1-5, reads DAGVTQSPTHLIKTRGQQVTLRCSPKSGHDTVSWYQQALGQGPQFIFQYYEEEERQRGNFPDRFSGHQFPNYSSELNVNALLLGDSALYLCASSFGAGGLLRSNQPQHFGDGTRLSIL.

The rearrangement uses TRBV5-1 and TRBJ1-3, with D possibly matching TRBD1 (6 bases). Trimming pared 0 bases from V and 0 bases from J, leaving 13 bases between. Germline CDR1 and CDR2: SGHRS and YFSETQ. There are 17 residues in the CDR3. The CDR3 protein is CASSLEPRGPSGNTIYF. In nucleotides, the CDR3 is TGCGCCAGCAGCTTGGAACCCAGGGGACCCTCTGGAAACACCATATATTTT.